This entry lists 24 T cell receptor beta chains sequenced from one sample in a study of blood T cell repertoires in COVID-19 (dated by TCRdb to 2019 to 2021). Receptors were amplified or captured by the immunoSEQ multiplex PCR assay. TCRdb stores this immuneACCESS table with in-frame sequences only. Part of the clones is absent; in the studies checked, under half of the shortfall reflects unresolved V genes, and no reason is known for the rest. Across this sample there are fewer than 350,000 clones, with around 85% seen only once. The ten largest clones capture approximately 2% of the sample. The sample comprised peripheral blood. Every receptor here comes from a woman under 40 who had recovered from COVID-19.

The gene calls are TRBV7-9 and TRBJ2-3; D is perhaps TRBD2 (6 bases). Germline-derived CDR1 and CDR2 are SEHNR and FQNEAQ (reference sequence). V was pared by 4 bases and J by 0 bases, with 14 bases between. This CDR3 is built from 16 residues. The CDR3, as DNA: TGTGCCAGCAGCTCCGACTGGGCGGGGAGCACAGATACGCAGTATTTT. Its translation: CASSSDWAGSTDTQYF.

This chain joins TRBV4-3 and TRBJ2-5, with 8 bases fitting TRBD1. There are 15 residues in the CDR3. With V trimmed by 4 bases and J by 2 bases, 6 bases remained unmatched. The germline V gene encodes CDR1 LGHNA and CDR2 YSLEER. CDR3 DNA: TGCGCCAGCAGCCCCGGACAGGGAGATCAAGAGACCCAGTACTTC. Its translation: CASSPGQGDQETQYF.

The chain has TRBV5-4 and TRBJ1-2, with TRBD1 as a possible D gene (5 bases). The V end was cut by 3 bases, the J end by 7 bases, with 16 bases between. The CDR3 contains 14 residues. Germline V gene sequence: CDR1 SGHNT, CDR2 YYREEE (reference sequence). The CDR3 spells CASSSRGGSSGYTF. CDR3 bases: TGTGCCAGCAGCTCCCGCGGGGGGAGCTCTGGCTACACCTTC.

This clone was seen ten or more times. The CDR3 DNA sequence: TGTGCCAGCAGGACAGATCATCAGCCCCAGCATTTT. Amino acid sequence: CASRTDHQPQHF. This chain uses TRBV21-1 with TRBJ1-5; the table's D call of TRBD1 was not tested on the DNA. TRBV21-1 is annotated as a pseudogene. CDR3 size: 12 residues.

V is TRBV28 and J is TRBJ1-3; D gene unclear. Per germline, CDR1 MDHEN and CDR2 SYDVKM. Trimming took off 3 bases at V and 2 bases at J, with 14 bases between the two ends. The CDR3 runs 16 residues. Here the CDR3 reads CASSFRGIRAGNTIYF. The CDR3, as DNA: TGTGCCAGCAGTTTCCGAGGTATTCGAGCTGGAAACACCATATATTTT.

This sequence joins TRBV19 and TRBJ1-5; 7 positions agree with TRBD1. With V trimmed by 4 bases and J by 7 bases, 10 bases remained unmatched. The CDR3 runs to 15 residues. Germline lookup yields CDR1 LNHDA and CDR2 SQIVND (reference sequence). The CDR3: CASSRGREGAQPQHF. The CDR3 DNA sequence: TGTGCCAGTAGTAGGGGGCGGGAGGGGGCGCAGCCCCAGCATTTT.

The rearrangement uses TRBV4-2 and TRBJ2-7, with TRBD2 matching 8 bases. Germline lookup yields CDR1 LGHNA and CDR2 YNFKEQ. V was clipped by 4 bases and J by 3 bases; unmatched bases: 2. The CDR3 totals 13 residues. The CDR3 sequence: CASSLGTSYEQYF. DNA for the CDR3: TGTGCCAGCAGCCTAGGGACTAGCTACGAGCAGTACTTC.

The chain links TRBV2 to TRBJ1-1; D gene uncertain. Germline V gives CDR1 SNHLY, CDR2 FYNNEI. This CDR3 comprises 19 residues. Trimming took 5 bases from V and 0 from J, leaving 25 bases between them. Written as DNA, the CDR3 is TGTGCCAGCAGTTCTCCGCCAGACGGGTATGGCAGCGTGAACACTGAAGCTTTCTTT. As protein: CASSSPPDGYGSVNTEAFF.

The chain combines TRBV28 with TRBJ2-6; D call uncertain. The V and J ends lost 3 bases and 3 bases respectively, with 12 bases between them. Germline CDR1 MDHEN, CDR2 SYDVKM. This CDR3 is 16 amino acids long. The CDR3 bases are TGTGCCAGCAGTTTGTACAGATCTGGTGGGGCCAACGTCCTGACTTTC. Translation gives CASSLYRSGGANVLTF.

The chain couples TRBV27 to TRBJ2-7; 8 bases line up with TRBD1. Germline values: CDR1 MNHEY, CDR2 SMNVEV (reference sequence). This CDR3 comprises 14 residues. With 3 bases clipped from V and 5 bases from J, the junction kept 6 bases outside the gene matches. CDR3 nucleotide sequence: TGTGCCAGCAGTTTGATCCAGGGGGCCCACGAGCAGTACTTC. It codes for CASSLIQGAHEQYF.

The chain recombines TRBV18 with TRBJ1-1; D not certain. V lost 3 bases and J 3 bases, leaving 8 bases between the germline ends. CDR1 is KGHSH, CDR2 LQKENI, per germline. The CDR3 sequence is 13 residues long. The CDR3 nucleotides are TGTGCCAGCTCACCGGGAGTCGACACTGAAGCTTTCTTT. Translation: CASSPGVDTEAFF.

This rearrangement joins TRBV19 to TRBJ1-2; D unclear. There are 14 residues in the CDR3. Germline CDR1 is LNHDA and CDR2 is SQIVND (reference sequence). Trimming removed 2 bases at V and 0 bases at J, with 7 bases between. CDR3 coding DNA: TGTGCCAGTAGTATATCTATATCTAACTATGGCTACACCTTC. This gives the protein CASSISISNYGYTF.

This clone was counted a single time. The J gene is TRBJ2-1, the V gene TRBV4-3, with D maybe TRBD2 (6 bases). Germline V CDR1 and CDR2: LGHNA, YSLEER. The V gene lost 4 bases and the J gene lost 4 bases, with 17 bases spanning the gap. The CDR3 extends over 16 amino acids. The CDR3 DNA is TGCGCCAGCAGCCGCTTAACAGGAGGGAGTTACAATGAGCAGTTCTTC. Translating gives CASSRLTGGSYNEQFF.

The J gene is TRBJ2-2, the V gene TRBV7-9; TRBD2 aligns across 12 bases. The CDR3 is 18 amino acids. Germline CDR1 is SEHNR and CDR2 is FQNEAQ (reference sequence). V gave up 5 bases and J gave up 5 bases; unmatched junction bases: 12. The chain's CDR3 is CASSPTSGGHPRTGELFF. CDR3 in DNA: TGTGCCAGCAGCCCTACTAGCGGGGGGCATCCGAGGACCGGGGAGCTGTTTTTT.

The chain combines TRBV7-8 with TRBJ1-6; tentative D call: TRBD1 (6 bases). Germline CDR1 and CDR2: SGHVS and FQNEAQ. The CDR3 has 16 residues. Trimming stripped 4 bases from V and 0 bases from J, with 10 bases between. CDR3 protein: CASSSGQSSYNSPLHF. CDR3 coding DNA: TGTGCCAGCAGCTCCGGACAGAGCTCCTATAATTCACCCCTCCACTTT.

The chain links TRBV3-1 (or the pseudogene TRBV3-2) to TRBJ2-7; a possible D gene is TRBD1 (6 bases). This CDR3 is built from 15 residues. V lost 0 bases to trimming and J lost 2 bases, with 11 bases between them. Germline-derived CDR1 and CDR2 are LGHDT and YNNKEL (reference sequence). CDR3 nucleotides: TGTGCCAGCAGCCAAGAACCAGGGGAAACCTACGAGCAGTACTTC. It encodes CASSQEPGETYEQYF.

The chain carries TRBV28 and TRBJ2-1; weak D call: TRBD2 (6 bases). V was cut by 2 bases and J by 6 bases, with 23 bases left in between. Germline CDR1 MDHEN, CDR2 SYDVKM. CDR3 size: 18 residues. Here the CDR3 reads CASSLSLSAGPGLNEQFF. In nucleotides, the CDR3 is TGTGCCAGCAGTTTAAGTTTATCTGCGGGGCCAGGGCTCAATGAGCAGTTCTTC.

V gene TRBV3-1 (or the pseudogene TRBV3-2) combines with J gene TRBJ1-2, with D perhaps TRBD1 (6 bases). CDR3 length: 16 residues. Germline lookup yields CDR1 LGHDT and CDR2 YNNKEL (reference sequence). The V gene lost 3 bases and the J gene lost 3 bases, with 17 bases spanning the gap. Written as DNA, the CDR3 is TGTGCCAGCAGCCATCCAAAAACAGGGATTCACTATGGCTACACCTTC. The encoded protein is CASSHPKTGIHYGYTF.

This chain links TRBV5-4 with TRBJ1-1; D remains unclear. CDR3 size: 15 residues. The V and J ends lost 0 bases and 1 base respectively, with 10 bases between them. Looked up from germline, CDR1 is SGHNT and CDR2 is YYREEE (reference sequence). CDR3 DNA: TGTGCCAGCAGCTTGGCCCCGAAGCAGAACACTGAAGCTTTCTTT. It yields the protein CASSLAPKQNTEAFF.

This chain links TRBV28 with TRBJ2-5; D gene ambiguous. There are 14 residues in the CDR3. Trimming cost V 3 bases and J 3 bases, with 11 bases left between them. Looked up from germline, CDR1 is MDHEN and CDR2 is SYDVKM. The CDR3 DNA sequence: TGTGCCAGCAGTTTTGGTGTGCGCGAAGAGACCCAGTACTTC. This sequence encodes CASSFGVREETQYF.

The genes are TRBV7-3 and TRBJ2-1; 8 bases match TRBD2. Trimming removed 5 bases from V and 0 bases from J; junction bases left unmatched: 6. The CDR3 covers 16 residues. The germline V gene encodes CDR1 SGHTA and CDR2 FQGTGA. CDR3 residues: CASSVSGTSSYNEQFF. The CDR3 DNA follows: TGTGCCAGCAGCGTTTCCGGGACTAGCTCCTACAATGAGCAGTTCTTC.

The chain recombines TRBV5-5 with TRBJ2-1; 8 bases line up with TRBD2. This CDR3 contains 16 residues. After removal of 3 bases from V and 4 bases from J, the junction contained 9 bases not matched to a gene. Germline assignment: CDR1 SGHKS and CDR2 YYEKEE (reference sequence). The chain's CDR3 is CASSSLAQRGYNEQFF. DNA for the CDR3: TGTGCCAGCAGCTCCCTCGCCCAGCGGGGGTACAATGAGCAGTTCTTC.

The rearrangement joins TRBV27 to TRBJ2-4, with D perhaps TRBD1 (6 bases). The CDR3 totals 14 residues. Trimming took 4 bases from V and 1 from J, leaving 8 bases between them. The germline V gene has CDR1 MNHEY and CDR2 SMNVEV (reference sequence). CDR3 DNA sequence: TGTGCCAGCAGTTCCCAGGGGGCCAAAAACATTCAGTACTTC. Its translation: CASSSQGAKNIQYF.

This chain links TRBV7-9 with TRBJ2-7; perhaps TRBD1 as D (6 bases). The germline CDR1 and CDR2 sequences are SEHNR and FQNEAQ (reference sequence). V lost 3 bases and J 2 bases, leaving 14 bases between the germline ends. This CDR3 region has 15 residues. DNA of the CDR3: TGTGCCAGCAGCTTTAGTACAGGGATAGCCTACGAGCAGTACTTC. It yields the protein CASSFSTGIAYEQYF.